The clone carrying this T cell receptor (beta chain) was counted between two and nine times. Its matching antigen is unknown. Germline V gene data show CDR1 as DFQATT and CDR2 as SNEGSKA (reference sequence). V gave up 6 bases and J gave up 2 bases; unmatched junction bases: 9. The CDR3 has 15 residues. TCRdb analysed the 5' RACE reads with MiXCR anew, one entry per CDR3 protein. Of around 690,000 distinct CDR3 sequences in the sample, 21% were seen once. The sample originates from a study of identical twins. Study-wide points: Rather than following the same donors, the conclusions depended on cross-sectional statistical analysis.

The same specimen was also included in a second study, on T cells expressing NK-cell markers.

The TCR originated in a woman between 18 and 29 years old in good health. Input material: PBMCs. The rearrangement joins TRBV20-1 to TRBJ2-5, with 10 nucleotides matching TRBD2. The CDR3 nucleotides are TGCAGTGCGCGCCCACTAGCGGGATCTCAAGAGACCCAGTACTTC. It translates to CSARPLAGSQETQYF.